The next 9 T cell receptor beta chains were all read from a single sample in a study of beta chain features in type 1 diabetes. Every bit of the isolated RNA underwent reverse transcription, so sequencing read expressed TCRB transcripts. Profiling relied on immunoSEQ multiplex PCR, and the TCRdb table lists in-frame clones only, not all of them. The sample lists around 450,000 clones; about 10% were seen once. Specimen: naive CD4+ T cells from blood. The receptors here all came from a woman younger than 35 in good health.

Regarding this clone: Distinct nucleotide sequences in the sample also encode this CDR3. The rearrangement links TRBV9 to TRBJ2-5; TRBD2 matches 12 bases. V trimming: 2 bases; J trimming: 5 bases; junction bases outside the gene matches: 1. The CDR3 is made up of 14 amino acids. From germline, CDR1 is SGDLS and CDR2 YYNGEE. This CDR3 is CASSVGLAGETQYF. DNA of the CDR3: TGTGCCAGCAGCGTTGGACTAGCGGGGGAGACCCAGTACTTC.

This chain joins TRBV4-3 and TRBJ2-7, with D uncertain. Germline V gives CDR1 LGHNA, CDR2 YSLEER. V lost 0 bases and J 4 bases, leaving 13 bases between the germline ends. The CDR3 contains 15 residues. This CDR3 is CASSQDRPPHYEQYF. CDR3 DNA sequence: TGCGCCAGCAGCCAAGATCGACCCCCCCATTACGAGCAGTACTTC.

This clone was seen more than once but under ten times. The V gene is TRBV25-1, the J gene TRBJ2-5, with D perhaps matching TRBD1 (5 bases). The CDR3 length is 16 residues. CDR1 and CDR2 from the germline V gene are MGHDK and SYGVNS. The V end was cut by 0 bases, the J end by 1 base, with 12 bases between. The CDR3 is CASSEYVGHAQETQYF. The DNA of the CDR3 is TGTGCCAGCAGTGAATATGTTGGACATGCCCAAGAGACCCAGTACTTC.

The sample holds many counts of this clone. The chain uses TRBV14 and TRBJ2-4; the D is unclear. This CDR3 comprises 13 residues. Germline V gene data show CDR1 as SGHDN and CDR2 as FVKESK. V gave up 5 bases and J gave up 7 bases, with 12 bases separating them. Here the CDR3 DNA reads TGTGCCAGCAGCTCTATGGGTAGGAACATTCAGTACTTC. Protein product: CASSSMGRNIQYF.

This clone occurred a few times. This sequence joins TRBV28 and TRBJ2-3; unclear D gene. Trimming shortened V by 6 bases and J by 13 bases, and 14 bases separated the two germline ends. The CDR3 contains 11 residues. The germline V gene encodes CDR1 MDHEN and CDR2 SYDVKM. DNA of the CDR3: TGTGCCAGCAGATTGAACGAGTTTAAGTATTTT. Translated: CASRLNEFKYF.

This chain links TRBV5-4 with TRBJ2-3; D possibly corresponds to TRBD2 (5 bases). The CDR3 extends over 12 amino acids. Germline-derived CDR1 and CDR2 are SGHNT and YYREEE (reference sequence). Trimming stripped 4 bases from V and 9 bases from J, with 12 bases between. CDR3 sequence: CASSLNRRTQYF. Written as DNA, the CDR3 is TGTGCCAGCAGCCTTAACCGGAGGACGCAGTATTTT.

This clone was detected only a few times. This rearrangement joins TRBV12-5 to TRBJ2-5; D may correspond to TRBD1 or TRBD2 (6 bases each). Trimming removed 5 bases at V and 4 bases at J, with 14 bases between. This CDR3 contains 14 residues. Germline assignment: CDR1 LGHNT and CDR2 FRNRAP. The CDR3 nucleotides read TGTGCTAGTGGTGCTCCCGGGGGCAGAGAGACCCAGTACTTC. Its translation is CASGAPGGRETQYF.

This clone appeared a few times. This sample also contains other DNA sequences that code for the same CDR3. The chain is built from TRBV6-5 and TRBJ2-1; 10 bases agree with TRBD1. The junction had 2 bases not matched to a gene; V was cut back by 6 bases and J by 0 bases. CDR1 is MNHEY, CDR2 SVGAGI, per germline. The CDR3 has 15 residues. The CDR3 DNA reads TGTGCCAGCAGCCGGACAGGGGGCTCCTACAATGAGCAGTTCTTC. Its protein product is CASSRTGGSYNEQFF.

This clone showed up just a few times. The chain links TRBV18 to TRBJ2-5, with D perhaps matching TRBD2 (5 bases). The CDR3 contains 14 residues. The V and J ends lost 3 bases and 2 bases respectively, with 10 bases between them. CDR1 and CDR2 from the germline V gene are KGHSH and LQKENI. The CDR3 coding sequence is TGTGCCAGCTCACCGAGGGCAGATCAAGAGACCCAGTACTTC. It specifies CASSPRADQETQYF.